These 3 T cell receptor beta chains share one sample of origin, sequenced in a study of graft-versus-host responses after intestinal transplantation. Generated by immunoSEQ multiplex PCR, the TCRdb table keeps only in-frame clones and is missing some. The sample records approximately 75,000 clones, around 91% being singletons. Their specific antigens are unknown. Sample: unstimulated CD8+ T cells sorted from spleen or lymph node cells, taken before transplant. These receptor sequences come from a human donor who was the organ donor for an intestinal transplant.

V gene TRBV6-4 combines with J gene TRBJ2-1; 12 bases agree with TRBD2. V lost 3 bases and J lost 3; bases outside the gene matches: 0. Looked up from germline, CDR1 is MRHNA and CDR2 is SNTAGT. The CDR3 covers 15 residues. The CDR3 nucleotides are TGTGCCAGCAGTGAGACTAGCGGGGGCTACAATGAGCAGTTCTTC. Its protein is CASSETSGGYNEQFF.

CDR3 DNA: TGCGCCAGCAGCCAAGGGGGGCGGTATGGCTACACCTTC. Protein: CASSQGGRYGYTF. The chain carries TRBV4-3 and TRBJ1-2, with D maybe TRBD1 (6 bases). There are 13 residues in the CDR3. The germline CDR1 and CDR2 sequences are LGHNA and YSLEER. Trimming left V 1 base short and J 5 bases short, with 8 bases between.

This chain's CDR3 is CASSGHSGLNTEAFF. For the CDR3, the DNA is TGTGCCAGCAGTGGCCATTCCGGGTTGAACACTGAAGCTTTCTTT. The chain carries TRBV2 and TRBJ1-1; D is unclear. The CDR3 contains 15 residues. CDR1 is SNHLY, CDR2 FYNNEI, per germline. Deletions cut 4 bases from V and 0 bases from J, with 12 bases between.